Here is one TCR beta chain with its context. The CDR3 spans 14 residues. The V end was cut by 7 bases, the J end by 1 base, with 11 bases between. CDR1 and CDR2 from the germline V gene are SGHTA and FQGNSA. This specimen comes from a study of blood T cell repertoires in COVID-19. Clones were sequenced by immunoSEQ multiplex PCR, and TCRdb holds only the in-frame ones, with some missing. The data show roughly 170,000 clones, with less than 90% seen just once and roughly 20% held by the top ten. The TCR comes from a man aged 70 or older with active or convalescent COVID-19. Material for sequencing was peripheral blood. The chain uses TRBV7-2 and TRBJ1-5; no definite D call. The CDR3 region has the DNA TGTGCCAGCACCGTCCGAGGAAGCAATCAGCCCCAGCATTTT. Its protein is CASTVRGSNQPQHF.